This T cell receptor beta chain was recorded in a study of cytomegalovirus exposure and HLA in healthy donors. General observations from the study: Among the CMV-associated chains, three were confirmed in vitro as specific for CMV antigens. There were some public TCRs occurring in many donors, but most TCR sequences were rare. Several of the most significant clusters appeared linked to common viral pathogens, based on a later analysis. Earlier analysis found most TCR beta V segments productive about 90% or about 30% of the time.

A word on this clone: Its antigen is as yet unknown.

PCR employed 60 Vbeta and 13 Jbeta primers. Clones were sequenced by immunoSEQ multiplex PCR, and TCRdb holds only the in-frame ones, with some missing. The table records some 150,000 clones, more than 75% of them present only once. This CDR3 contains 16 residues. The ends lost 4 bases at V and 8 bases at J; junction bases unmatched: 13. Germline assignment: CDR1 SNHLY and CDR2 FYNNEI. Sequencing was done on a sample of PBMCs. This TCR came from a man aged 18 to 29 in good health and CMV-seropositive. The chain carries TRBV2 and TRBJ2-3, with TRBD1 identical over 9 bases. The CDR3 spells CASSGGGQGGHTTQYF. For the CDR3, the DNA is TGTGCCAGCAGTGGAGGGGGACAGGGCGGGCACACTACGCAGTATTTT.